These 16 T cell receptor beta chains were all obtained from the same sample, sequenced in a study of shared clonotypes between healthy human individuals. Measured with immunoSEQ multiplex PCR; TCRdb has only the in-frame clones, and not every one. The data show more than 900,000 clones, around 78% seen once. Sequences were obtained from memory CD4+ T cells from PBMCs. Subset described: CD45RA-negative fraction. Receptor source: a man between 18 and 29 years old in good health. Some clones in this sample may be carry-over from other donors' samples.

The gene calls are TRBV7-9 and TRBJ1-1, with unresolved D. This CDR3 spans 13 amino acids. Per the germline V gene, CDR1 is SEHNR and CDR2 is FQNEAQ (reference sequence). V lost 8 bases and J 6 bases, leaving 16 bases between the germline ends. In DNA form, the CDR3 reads TGTGCCAGCGTCAGATCCGGGAGAGCTGAAGCTTTCTTT. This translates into CASVRSGRAEAFF.

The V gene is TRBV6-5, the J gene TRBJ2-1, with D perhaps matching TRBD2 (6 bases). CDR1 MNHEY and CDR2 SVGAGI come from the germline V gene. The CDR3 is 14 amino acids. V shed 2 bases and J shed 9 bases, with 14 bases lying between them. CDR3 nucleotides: TGTGCCAGCAGTTACGGGCGGGAAAGGGGTGAGCAGTTCTTC. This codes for CASSYGRERGEQFF.

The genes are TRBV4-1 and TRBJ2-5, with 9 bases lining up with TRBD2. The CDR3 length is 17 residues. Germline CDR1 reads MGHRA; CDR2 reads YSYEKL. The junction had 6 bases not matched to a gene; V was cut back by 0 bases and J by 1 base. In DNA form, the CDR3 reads TGCGCCAGCAGCCAAGACGGGGCGGGGGGGGCCCAAGAGACCCAGTACTTC. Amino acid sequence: CASSQDGAGGAQETQYF.

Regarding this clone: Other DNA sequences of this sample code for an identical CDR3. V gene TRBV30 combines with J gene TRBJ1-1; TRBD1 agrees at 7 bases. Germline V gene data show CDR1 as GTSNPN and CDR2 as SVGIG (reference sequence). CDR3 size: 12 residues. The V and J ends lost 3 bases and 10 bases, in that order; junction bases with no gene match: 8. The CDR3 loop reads CAWRVTGQVAFF. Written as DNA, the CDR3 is TGTGCCTGGAGGGTGACAGGGCAGGTAGCTTTCTTT.

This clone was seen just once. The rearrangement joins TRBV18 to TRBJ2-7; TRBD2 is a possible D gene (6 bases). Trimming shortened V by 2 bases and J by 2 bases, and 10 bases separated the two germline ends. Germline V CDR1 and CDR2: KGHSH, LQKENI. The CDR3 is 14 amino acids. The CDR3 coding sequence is TGTGCCAGCTCACCAGGACGGGAGCCCTACGAGCAGTACTTC. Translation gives CASSPGREPYEQYF.

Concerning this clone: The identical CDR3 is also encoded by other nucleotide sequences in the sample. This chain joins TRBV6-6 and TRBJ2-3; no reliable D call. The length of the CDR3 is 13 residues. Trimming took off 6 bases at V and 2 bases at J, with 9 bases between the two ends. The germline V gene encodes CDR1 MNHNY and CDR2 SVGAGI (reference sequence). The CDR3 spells CASSRDSTDTQYF. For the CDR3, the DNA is TGTGCCAGCAGCCGCGACTCCACAGATACGCAGTATTTT.

DNA for the CDR3: TGTGCCAACCGGGACTCCGCCTATGGCTACACCTTC. It specifies CANRDSAYGYTF. V is TRBV28 and J is TRBJ1-2; D is possibly TRBD1 (5 bases). V was clipped by 10 bases and J by 4 bases, with 13 bases between them. This CDR3 has 12 residues. Germline loops: CDR1 MDHEN, CDR2 SYDVKM.

The CDR3 DNA follows: TGTGCCAGCAGTTCCGACAGGGTATATTTT. Residues: CASSSDRVYF. The chain joins TRBV28 to TRBJ1-3, with 7 nucleotides matching TRBD1. The junction had 2 bases not matched to a gene; V was cut back by 4 bases and J by 14 bases. Germline CDR1 and CDR2: MDHEN and SYDVKM. The CDR3 sequence is 10 residues long.

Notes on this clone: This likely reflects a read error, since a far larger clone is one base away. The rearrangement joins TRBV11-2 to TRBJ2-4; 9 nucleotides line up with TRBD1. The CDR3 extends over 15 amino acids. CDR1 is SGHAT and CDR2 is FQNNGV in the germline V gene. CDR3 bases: TGTGCCAACAGCTTAGGTACGGGACAGGGAAACATTCAGTACTTC. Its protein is CANSLGTGQGNIQYF.

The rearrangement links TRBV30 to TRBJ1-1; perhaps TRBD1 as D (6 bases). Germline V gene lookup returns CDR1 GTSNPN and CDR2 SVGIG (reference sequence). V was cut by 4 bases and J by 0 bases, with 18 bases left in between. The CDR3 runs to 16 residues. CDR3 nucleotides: TGTGCCTGGACCCCGCTCCGGGACACGATGAACACTGAAGCTTTCTTT. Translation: CAWTPLRDTMNTEAFF.

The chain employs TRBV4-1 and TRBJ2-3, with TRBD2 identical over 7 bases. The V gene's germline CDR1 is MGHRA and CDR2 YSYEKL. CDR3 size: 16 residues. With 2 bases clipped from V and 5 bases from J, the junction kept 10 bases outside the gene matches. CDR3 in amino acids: CASSQRRDYTRDTQYF. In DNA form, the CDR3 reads TGCGCCAGCAGCCAAAGACGGGACTATACTCGAGATACGCAGTATTTT.

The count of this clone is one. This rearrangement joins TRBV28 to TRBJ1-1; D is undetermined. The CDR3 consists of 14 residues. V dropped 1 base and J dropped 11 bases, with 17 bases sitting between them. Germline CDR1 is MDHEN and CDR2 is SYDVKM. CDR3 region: CASSLSSRGGGAFF. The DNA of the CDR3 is TGTGCCAGCAGTTTATCTTCCCGGGGTGGAGGCGCTTTCTTT.

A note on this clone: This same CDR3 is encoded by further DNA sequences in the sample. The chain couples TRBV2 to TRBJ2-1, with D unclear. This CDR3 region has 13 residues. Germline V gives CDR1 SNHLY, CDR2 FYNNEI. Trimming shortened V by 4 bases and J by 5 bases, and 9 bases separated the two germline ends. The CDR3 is CASSGGRHNEQFF. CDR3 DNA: TGTGCCAGCAGTGGAGGTCGGCACAATGAGCAGTTCTTC.

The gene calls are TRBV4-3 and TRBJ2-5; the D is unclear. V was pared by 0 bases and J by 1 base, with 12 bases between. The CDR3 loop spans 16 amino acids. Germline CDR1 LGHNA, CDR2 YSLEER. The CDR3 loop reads CASSQDLTTLQETQYF. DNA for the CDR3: TGCGCCAGCAGCCAAGATTTAACGACGCTCCAAGAGACCCAGTACTTC.

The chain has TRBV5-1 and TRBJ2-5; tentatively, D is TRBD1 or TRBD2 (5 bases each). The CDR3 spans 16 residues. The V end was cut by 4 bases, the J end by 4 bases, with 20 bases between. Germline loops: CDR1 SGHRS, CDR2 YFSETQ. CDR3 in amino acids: CASSPGTDSRGETQYF. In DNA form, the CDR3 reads TGCGCCAGCAGCCCCGGGACGGATTCTAGGGGAGAGACCCAGTACTTC.

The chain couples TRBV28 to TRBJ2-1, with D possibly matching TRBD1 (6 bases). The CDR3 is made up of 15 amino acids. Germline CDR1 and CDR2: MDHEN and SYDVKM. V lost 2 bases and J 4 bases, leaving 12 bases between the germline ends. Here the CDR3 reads CASSLGGQVYNEQFF. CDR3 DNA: TGTGCCAGCAGTTTAGGGGGACAAGTTTACAATGAGCAGTTCTTC.